This TCR beta chain was recovered during a study of blood T cell repertoires in COVID-19. Profiling relied on immunoSEQ multiplex PCR, and the TCRdb table lists in-frame clones only, not all of them. The sample contains 100,000 to 110,000 clones, roughly 90% of which appear only once. Losses at the gene ends were 4 bases for V and 12 bases for J; bases not matched to a gene: 9. This CDR3 is 15 amino acids long. From germline, CDR1 is SGHAT and CDR2 FQNNGV. The receptor was isolated from a man between 50 and 59 years old with active COVID-19. The sample was peripheral blood. This chain connects TRBV11-2 to TRBJ1-6; 10 positions match TRBD1. CDR3 loop: CASSSMTGGWKPLHF. The CDR3 DNA reads as TGTGCCAGCAGCTCAATGACAGGGGGCTGGAAACCCCTCCACTTT.